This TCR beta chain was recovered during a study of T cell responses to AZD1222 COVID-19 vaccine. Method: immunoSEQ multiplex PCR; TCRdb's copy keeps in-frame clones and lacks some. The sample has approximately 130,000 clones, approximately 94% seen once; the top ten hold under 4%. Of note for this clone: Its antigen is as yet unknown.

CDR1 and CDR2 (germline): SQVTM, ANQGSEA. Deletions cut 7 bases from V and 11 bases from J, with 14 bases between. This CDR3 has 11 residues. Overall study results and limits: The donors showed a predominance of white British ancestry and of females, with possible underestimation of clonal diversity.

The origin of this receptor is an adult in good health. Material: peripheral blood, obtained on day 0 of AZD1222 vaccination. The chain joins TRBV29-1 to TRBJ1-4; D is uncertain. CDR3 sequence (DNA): TGCAGCGGGCAACAGAGGCGGAAACTGTTTTTT. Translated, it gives CSGQQRRKLFF.